The 26 T cell receptor beta chains below come from one sample, sequenced in a study of cytomegalovirus exposure and HLA in healthy donors. Primers included in the PCR were 60 Vbeta and 13 Jbeta primers. The protocol was immunoSEQ multiplex PCR, while the TCRdb copy is restricted to in-frame clones and leaves out a portion. The sample has about 120,000 clones; about 80% are singletons. The sequenced material came from PBMCs. These receptors originate from a woman aged 45-60 years in good health and CMV-seropositive.

This sequence joins TRBV25-1 and TRBJ2-7, with 7 bases lining up with TRBD1. V shed 5 bases, J shed 4 bases, and the junction held 14 bases outside the gene matches. This CDR3 has 16 residues. CDR1 MGHDK and CDR2 SYGVNS come from the germline V gene. The CDR3 DNA reads TGTGCCAGCAGTACCCCAACAGGGGCCTCCCCTTACGAGCAGTACTTC. As protein: CASSTPTGASPYEQYF.

The CDR3 sequence is CASSLEPARGQTGELFF. Written as DNA, the CDR3 is TGTGCCAGCAGCTTAGAACCGGCCAGGGGGCAAACCGGGGAGCTGTTTTTT. The chain uses TRBV7-6 and TRBJ2-2; 8 bases line up with TRBD1. The trim removed 1 base at V and 5 bases at J, leaving 9 bases unmatched. Germline CDR1 reads SGHVS; CDR2 reads FNYEAQ. This CDR3 has 17 residues.

The chain combines TRBV6-5 with TRBJ1-3, with TRBD1 as a possible D gene (5 bases). V was pared by 7 bases and J by 0 bases, with 13 bases between. The CDR3 length is 15 residues. Germline V gives CDR1 MNHEY, CDR2 SVGAGI. The CDR3 here is CASKSGGTSGNTIYF. CDR3 nucleotides: TGTGCCAGCAAGAGTGGCGGGACCTCTGGAAACACCATATATTTT.

The J gene is TRBJ1-3, the V gene TRBV5-4; tentative D call: TRBD1 (5 bases). V gave up 2 bases and J gave up 0 bases, with 12 bases separating them. Germline lookup yields CDR1 SGHNT and CDR2 YYREEE (reference sequence). This CDR3 spans 16 amino acids. DNA of the CDR3: TGTGCCAGCAGCTTCCAGACAGCTCACTCTGGAAACACCATATATTTT. This sequence encodes CASSFQTAHSGNTIYF.

In this sample, this clone turned up once. This chain joins TRBV7-2 and TRBJ2-7; 7 nucleotides match TRBD2. The J segment lost 0 bases and the V segment lost 6 bases, leaving 2 bases of the junction unmatched. This CDR3 is 13 amino acids long. The germline V gene has CDR1 SGHTA and CDR2 FQGNSA. CDR3 nucleotide sequence: TGTGCCAGCAGGGCTAGCGGCTCCTACGAGCAGTACTTC. Protein sequence: CASRASGSYEQYF.

As concerns this clone: The missing conserved phenylalanine or tryptophan at the end of this CDR3 makes a read error likely. The limits of the CDR3 on the DNA are not certain, so only TCRdb's listed CDR3 is given. V gene TRBV6-6 combines with J gene TRBJ1-2. Looked up from germline, CDR1 is MNHNY and CDR2 is SVGAGI (reference sequence). The CDR3 has 13 amino acids, counting both end residues. The CDR3 sequence is CASSYRDLGAVPL.

CDR3 amino acids: CASSRLTPGQAAGNTIYF. In DNA, the CDR3 is TGTGCCAGCAGCCGACTAACCCCGGGACAGGCGGCTGGAAACACCATATATTTT. The chain links TRBV4-2 to TRBJ1-3; TRBD1 matches 8 bases. CDR1 and CDR2 (germline): LGHNA, YNFKEQ. The J segment lost 2 bases and the V segment lost 4 bases, leaving 13 bases of the junction unmatched. CDR3 size: 18 residues.

This chain uses TRBV30 with TRBJ2-5; possible D gene TRBD2, 5 bases. CDR3 length: 13 residues. Germline V gives CDR1 GTSNPN, CDR2 SVGIG (reference sequence). V was cut by 3 bases and J by 1 base, with 9 bases left in between. The DNA for the CDR3 is TGTGCCTGGAGCCTGACTATCCAAGAGACCCAGTACTTC. It is translated as CAWSLTIQETQYF.

This clone occurred once. The chain has TRBV4-1 and TRBJ2-1, with 15 nucleotides matching TRBD2. The CDR3 is 13 amino acids. CDR1 MGHRA and CDR2 YSYEKL come from the germline V gene. Trimming at V came to 8 bases and at J to 8 bases, leaving 1 base not matched to a gene. The CDR3 reads CASGLAGGDEQFF. As DNA, the CDR3 is TGCGCCAGCGGACTAGCGGGGGGGGATGAGCAGTTCTTC.

V gene TRBV5-1 combines with J gene TRBJ1-1, with D possibly being TRBD1 (5 bases). CDR1 and CDR2 from the germline V gene are SGHRS and YFSETQ. The CDR3 consists of 15 residues. Trimming stripped 4 bases from V and 1 base from J, with 14 bases between. CDR3: CASSRAAQGNTEAFF. The CDR3 DNA is TGCGCCAGCAGCCGTGCCGCCCAGGGGAACACTGAAGCTTTCTTT.

The V gene is TRBV30, the J gene TRBJ1-4; possible D gene TRBD1, 6 bases. The CDR3 length is 19 residues. From germline, CDR1 is GTSNPN and CDR2 SVGIG (reference sequence). The V gene lost 0 bases and the J gene lost 7 bases, with 27 bases spanning the gap. The CDR3 protein is CAWSVIAGAGNPIGEKLFF. CDR3 bases: TGTGCCTGGAGTGTAATCGCGGGGGCGGGGAACCCGATAGGTGAAAAACTGTTTTTT. The full variable domain, rest sourced from reference TRBV30 and TRBJ1-4, is SQTIHQWPATLVQPVGSPLSLECTVEGTSNPNLYWYRQAAGRGLQLLFYSVGIGQISSEVPQNLSASRPQDRQFILSSKKLLLSDSGFYLCAWSVIAGAGNPIGEKLFFGSGTQLSVL.

This chain joins TRBV7-9 and TRBJ2-1; 7 nucleotides align to TRBD1. Germline values: CDR1 SEHNR, CDR2 FQNEAQ (reference sequence). The CDR3 has 16 amino acids. V was clipped by 5 bases and J by 0 bases; unmatched bases: 7. The CDR3 nucleotides are TGTGCCAGCAGCCCCCAGACAGGGCCCTCCTACAATGAGCAGTTCTTC. Translating it yields CASSPQTGPSYNEQFF.

The V call is TRBV29-1, the J call TRBJ1-2; tentative D call: TRBD1 (5 bases). Germline V gene sequence: CDR1 SQVTM, CDR2 ANQGSEA. The CDR3 is 14 amino acids. Deletions cut 7 bases from V and 8 bases from J, with 23 bases between. DNA of the CDR3: TGCAGCGGGGGGGGTGTCAGGGATCCTGGAGGCTACACCTTC. It is translated as CSGGGVRDPGGYTF.

This chain links TRBV27 with TRBJ2-7; no clear D. The CDR3 is 14 residues long. Germline values: CDR1 MNHEY, CDR2 SMNVEV (reference sequence). V lost 8 bases and J lost 3, with 17 bases in between. As DNA, the CDR3 is TGTGCCAGCTCCTCCGGCCTCAGGCGCTACGAGCAGTACTTC. The encoded protein is CASSSGLRRYEQYF.

This chain links TRBV7-9 with TRBJ2-5; 8 nucleotides align to TRBD1. Germline loops: CDR1 SEHNR, CDR2 FQNEAQ (reference sequence). V dropped 3 bases and J dropped 4; count of bases not matched to a gene: 7. The CDR3 covers 15 residues. The CDR3 region is CASSFGQGARETQYF. CDR3 nucleotides: TGTGCCAGCAGCTTCGGGCAGGGGGCAAGAGAGACCCAGTACTTC.

This chain joins TRBV7-3 and TRBJ1-1; a weak D match, TRBD1 (5 bases). The CDR3 runs 14 residues. V lost 4 bases and J 0 bases, leaving 9 bases between the germline ends. CDR1 and CDR2 from the germline V gene are SGHTA and FQGTGA. This CDR3 is CASSSGSVNTEAFF. CDR3 nucleotide sequence: TGTGCCAGCAGCTCAGGGTCGGTGAACACTGAAGCTTTCTTT.

The chain is built from TRBV27 and TRBJ2-1, with D possibly TRBD1 on 6 matching bases. CDR3 length: 15 residues. Deletions cut 6 bases from V and 4 bases from J, with 16 bases between. Germline V gene sequence: CDR1 MNHEY, CDR2 SMNVEV (reference sequence). In DNA form, the CDR3 reads TGTGCCAGCAGACTAAGGACAGCCCCATACAATGAGCAGTTCTTC. It translates to CASRLRTAPYNEQFF.

This clone was picked up a small number of times. J is TRBJ2-3 and V is TRBV5-1, with TRBD2 identical over 12 bases. The CDR3 covers 16 residues. CDR1 is SGHRS, CDR2 YFSETQ, per germline. After removal of 4 bases from V and 1 base from J, the junction contained 4 bases not matched to a gene. DNA of the CDR3: TGCGCCAGCAGCACCCGGACTAGCGGGGGCACAGATACGCAGTATTTT. Protein: CASSTRTSGGTDTQYF.

The chain combines TRBV7-2 with TRBJ2-5; D remains ambiguous. Germline CDR1 SGHTA, CDR2 FQGNSA. CDR3 length: 14 amino acids. V gave up 1 base and J gave up 5 bases, with 11 bases separating them. CDR3 loop: CASSLGGNRETQYF. The CDR3 bases are TGTGCCAGCAGCTTAGGCGGAAACCGGGAGACCCAGTACTTC.

V gene TRBV19 combines with J gene TRBJ1-1; possible D gene TRBD1, 5 bases. V was trimmed by 3 bases and J by 5 bases, leaving 19 bases between them. From germline, CDR1 is LNHDA and CDR2 SQIVND (reference sequence). There are 16 residues in the CDR3. The CDR3 DNA sequence: TGTGCCAGTAGTATTGTTCAGGGCGGGGGGAGAACTGAAGCTTTCTTT. It specifies CASSIVQGGGRTEAFF.

The chain links TRBV10-3 to TRBJ2-5; 7 bases fit TRBD1. CDR3 length equals 14 residues. With 4 bases clipped from V and 2 bases from J, the junction kept 4 bases outside the gene matches. Germline CDR1 and CDR2: ENHRY and SYGVKD. CDR3 sequence reads: CAISGSQGQETQYF. In nucleotides, the CDR3 is TGTGCCATCAGTGGATCACAGGGGCAAGAGACCCAGTACTTC.

This rearrangement joins TRBV11-1 to TRBJ2-7, with 9 bases fitting TRBD1. CDR1 and CDR2 from the germline V gene are SGHAT and FQDESV (reference sequence). The CDR3 contains 13 residues. V trimming: 6 bases; J trimming: 5 bases; junction bases outside the gene matches: 5. The CDR3 DNA reads TGTGCCAGCAGATCCGGGACAGGGAACGAGCAGTACTTC. It is translated as CASRSGTGNEQYF. Based on the CDR3 plus reference TRBV11-1 and TRBJ2-7, the full variable domain is EAEVAQSPRYKITEKSQAVAFWCDPISGHATLYWYRQILGQGPELLVQFQDESVVDDSQLPKDRFSAERLKGVDSTLKIQPAELGDSAMYLCASRSGTGNEQYFGPGTRLTVT.

The genes are TRBV25-1 and TRBJ1-6; 7 nucleotides line up with TRBD1. The germline gives CDR1 MGHDK, CDR2 SYGVNS. The trim removed 1 base at V and 7 bases at J, leaving 4 bases unmatched. The CDR3 runs 15 residues. CDR3 DNA: TGTGCCAGCAGTGAATTGGCAGGGGGGAATTCACCCCTCCACTTT. Its protein is CASSELAGGNSPLHF.

The rearrangement uses TRBV4-1 and TRBJ2-5; TRBD2 aligns across 9 bases. CDR3 size: 17 residues. The V segment lost 6 bases and the J segment 5 bases; nucleotides outside the gene matches: 16. The germline V gene encodes CDR1 MGHRA and CDR2 YSYEKL. For the CDR3, the DNA is TGCGCCAGCAGGCGTGGGGTGGTAGCGGGAGTTGGTGAGACCCAGTACTTC. Its protein is CASRRGVVAGVGETQYF.

This clone has just a few counts. This chain connects TRBV6-5 to TRBJ1-1, with 9 bases that match TRBD1. Germline V gene lookup returns CDR1 MNHEY and CDR2 SVGAGI. The CDR3 runs to 15 residues. The ends lost 6 bases at V and 0 bases at J; junction bases unmatched: 5. The CDR3 spells CASSRDREMNTEAFF. Written as DNA, the CDR3 is TGTGCCAGCAGCCGGGACAGGGAGATGAACACTGAAGCTTTCTTT.

The J gene is TRBJ1-5, the V gene TRBV19; D ambiguous. The CDR3 has 16 amino acids. Germline-derived CDR1 and CDR2 are LNHDA and SQIVND (reference sequence). Trimming removed 6 bases at V and 5 bases at J, with 20 bases between. The CDR3 DNA reads as TGTGCCAGTAGGCCTCTCGCCGGTGGGAGGGATCAGCCCCAGCATTTT. Translating it yields CASRPLAGGRDQPQHF.